Shown below are 29 T cell receptor beta chains from a single sample sequenced in a study of T cells after yellow fever vaccination. From the 5' RACE reads, TCRdb called clonotypes with MiXCR, one entry per CDR3 protein. This sample has about 350,000 distinct CDR3 sequences; roughly 4% occur once, and the top ten carry around 23%. Sequencing used PBMCs, obtained 5 days after the yellow fever booster vaccination. The origin of the receptors is a man younger than 35 who received the YFV17D yellow fever vaccine.

A few counts support this clonotype. V and J are TRBV12-3 or TRBV12-4 and TRBJ2-5; D is perhaps TRBD1 (6 bases). The CDR3 spans 16 residues. V was cut by 5 bases and J by 5 bases, with 21 bases left in between. The CDR3 DNA follows: TGTGCCAGCAGTCTTTTGGGACAATTGAATGGGGAGACCCAGTACTTC. This gives the protein CASSLLGQLNGETQYF.

This clonotype appeared a few times. The chain carries TRBV7-9 and TRBJ2-1; 7 bases fit TRBD1. CDR1 is SEHNR, CDR2 FQNEAQ, per germline (reference sequence). V trimming: 4 bases; J trimming: 4 bases; junction bases outside the gene matches: 4. There are 14 residues in the CDR3. CDR3 DNA sequence: TGTGCCAGCAGCTCAGAGGACAGGTACAATGAGCAGTTCTTC. As protein: CASSSEDRYNEQFF.

This clonotype was seen only a few times. The chain carries TRBV10-3 and TRBJ2-6; unclear D gene. The germline CDR1 and CDR2 sequences are ENHRY and SYGVKD. The V end was cut by 4 bases, the J end by 2 bases, with 9 bases between. The CDR3 spans 15 residues. The CDR3 spells CAISGFGTGANVLTF. CDR3 DNA sequence: TGTGCCATCAGTGGGTTTGGGACTGGGGCCAACGTCCTGACTTTC.

CDR3 loop: CASSRVPGHSYTF. DNA of the CDR3: TGTGCCAGCAGTCGCGTCCCGGGACATAGCTACACCTTC. The chain uses TRBV27 and TRBJ1-2, with D maybe TRBD1 (6 bases). The CDR3 loop spans 13 amino acids. Trimming removed 5 bases at V and 9 bases at J, with 16 bases between. CDR1 and CDR2 from the germline V gene are MNHEY and SMNVEV (reference sequence).

J is TRBJ1-1 and V is TRBV5-6; no clear D. V was trimmed by 5 bases and J by 3 bases, leaving 17 bases between them. This CDR3 is 15 amino acids long. Germline assignment: CDR1 SGHDT and CDR2 YYEEEE. The CDR3 loop reads CASSHSYGEHTEAFF. The CDR3 bases are TGTGCCAGCAGTCACAGTTATGGGGAACACACTGAAGCTTTCTTT.

Many counts were recorded for this clonotype. The chain links TRBV7-2 to TRBJ1-1, with D perhaps matching TRBD1 (5 bases). Trimming left V 4 bases short and J 5 bases short, with 11 bases between. The CDR3 has 13 amino acids. CDR1 is SGHTA and CDR2 is FQGNSA in the germline V gene. CDR3 sequence (DNA): TGTGCCAGCAGCTCAGGGAGGGGAACTGAAGCTTTCTTT. This codes for CASSSGRGTEAFF.

The chain recombines TRBV7-9 with TRBJ2-1; D may be TRBD1 or TRBD2 (5 bases each). V was cut by 4 bases and J by 9 bases, with 13 bases left in between. From germline, CDR1 is SEHNR and CDR2 FQNEAQ (reference sequence). This CDR3 spans 13 amino acids. The CDR3 sequence: CASSSPLGTEQFF. The CDR3 bases are TGTGCCAGCAGCTCCCCCCTGGGGACTGAGCAGTTCTTC.

This clonotype was recorded at least ten times. The chain's CDR3 is CASSLNRQSGTQYF. CDR3 DNA: TGTGCCAGCAGCTTAAATCGACAAAGCGGTACGCAGTATTTT. The chain is built from TRBV7-2 and TRBJ2-3; a possible D gene is TRBD2 (5 bases). This CDR3 contains 14 residues. V lost 2 bases, J lost 8 bases, and 14 bases lay in between. Germline V gives CDR1 SGHTA, CDR2 FQGNSA.

V gene TRBV4-3 combines with J gene TRBJ2-3; 7 positions agree with TRBD1. J was trimmed by 1 base and V by 5 bases; bases with no gene match: 6. The CDR3 totals 15 residues. Germline lookup yields CDR1 LGHNA and CDR2 YSLEER. CDR3 protein: CASSRGQGGTDTQYF. The CDR3 region has the DNA TGCGCCAGCAGCAGGGGGCAGGGGGGCACAGATACGCAGTATTTT.

The chain employs TRBV6-5 and TRBJ2-3, with no clear D. CDR3 length: 15 amino acids. The germline V and J ends were trimmed by 5 bases and 2 bases, with 14 bases remaining between them. Germline CDR1 and CDR2: MNHEY and SVGAGI. The CDR3 DNA reads as TGTGCCAGCAGTCACAGACGACCAAACACAGATACGCAGTATTTT. It is translated as CASSHRRPNTDTQYF.

This chain connects TRBV5-1 to TRBJ1-2, with a weak D call TRBD1 (6 bases). Trimming took off 4 bases at V and 8 bases at J, with 12 bases between the two ends. CDR3 length equals 12 residues. In germline, CDR1 is SGHRS, CDR2 YFSETQ. The CDR3 here is CASSGGPGGYTF. CDR3 DNA sequence: TGCGCCAGCAGCGGGGGGCCGGGCGGCTACACCTTC.

This sequence joins TRBV11-2 and TRBJ2-1, with TRBD2 matching 11 bases. From germline, CDR1 is SGHAT and CDR2 FQNNGV. The ends lost 3 bases at V and 7 bases at J; junction bases unmatched: 11. The CDR3 contains 17 residues. The CDR3 reads CASSFPSGGRLGNEQFF. The CDR3 nucleotides read TGTGCCAGCAGCTTTCCTAGCGGGGGGCGACTGGGGAATGAGCAGTTCTTC.

A few counts support this clonotype. The V call is TRBV12-3 or TRBV12-4, the J call TRBJ2-7; a weak D match, TRBD1 (7 bases). Trimming cost V 6 bases and J 6 bases, with 24 bases left between them. The CDR3 sequence is 16 residues long. In DNA, the CDR3 is TGTGCCAGCAGCACGCGCCGGGGGACAGCGCAGCGCGAGCAGTACTTC. This translates into CASSTRRGTAQREQYF.

In this sample, this clonotype turned up a few times. J is TRBJ2-7 and V is TRBV5-1; D possibly corresponds to TRBD2 (5 bases). Germline-derived CDR1 and CDR2 are SGHRS and YFSETQ. The CDR3 has 15 residues. V was cut by 0 bases and J by 3 bases, with 13 bases left in between. The CDR3 bases are TGCGCCAGCAGCTTGGTGGGGAAGAGGGTCTACGAGCAGTACTTC. It translates to CASSLVGKRVYEQYF.

This clonotype was found many times. V usage is TRBV10-3 and J usage is TRBJ1-1; D ambiguous. The CDR3 covers 12 residues. Germline lookup yields CDR1 ENHRY and CDR2 SYGVKD. Trimming cost V 3 bases and J 4 bases, with 6 bases left between them. The CDR3 sequence: CAISDSPTEAFF. The CDR3 coding sequence is TGTGCCATCAGTGACAGTCCCACTGAAGCTTTCTTT.

This clonotype was picked up a small number of times. The chain couples TRBV4-1 to TRBJ1-2; the D is unclear. V dropped 3 bases and J dropped 8 bases, with 10 bases sitting between them. CDR3 length: 12 amino acids. Germline V lookup: CDR1 MGHRA, CDR2 YSYEKL. As DNA, the CDR3 is TGCGCCAGCAGCCACCTCGGGTACGGCTACACCTTC. Protein: CASSHLGYGYTF.

This clonotype was seen many times. This chain joins TRBV27 and TRBJ2-2; no clear D. CDR1 is MNHEY, CDR2 SMNVEV, per germline (reference sequence). The ends were cut back, 10 bases at V and 3 bases at J, with 9 bases in the middle. The length of the CDR3 is 12 residues. The CDR3 DNA reads as TGTGCCATACTACACGACACCGGGGAGCTGTTTTTT. Translated: CAILHDTGELFF.

The V and J genes are TRBV6-6 and TRBJ2-1; tentatively, D is TRBD1 (5 bases). This CDR3 has 17 amino acids. The V end lost 4 bases, the J end lost 3 bases, and 19 bases lay between the germline ends. CDR1 is MNHNY and CDR2 is SVGAGI in the germline V gene (reference sequence). The CDR3 loop reads CASSSGQYGNHYNEQFF. The CDR3 DNA is TGTGCCAGCAGTTCAGGGCAATATGGAAATCACTACAATGAGCAGTTCTTC.

This clonotype was counted ten times or more. The chain carries TRBV20-1 and TRBJ2-3; a possible D gene is TRBD1 (5 bases). The CDR3 covers 16 residues. V was shortened by 6 bases and J by 2 bases, with 21 bases between the two germline ends. Germline loops: CDR1 DFQATT, CDR2 SNEGSKA (reference sequence). In DNA, the CDR3 is TGCAGTGCCCTCCGGTGGCAGGGAAGGAACACAGATACGCAGTATTTT. This codes for CSALRWQGRNTDTQYF.

The chain recombines TRBV6-5 with TRBJ1-2, with a tentative D call TRBD1 (5 bases). Germline loops: CDR1 MNHEY, CDR2 SVGAGI. The CDR3 runs to 16 residues. V was clipped by 4 bases and J by 0 bases, with 15 bases between them. DNA of the CDR3: TGTGCCAGCAGTTTGGGACTCCACATCGCTAACTATGGCTACACCTTC. Its protein is CASSLGLHIANYGYTF.

The chain joins TRBV12-3 or TRBV12-4 to TRBJ1-3; D gene ambiguous. The germline V and J ends were trimmed by 7 bases and 2 bases, with 12 bases remaining between them. CDR3 length: 14 amino acids. CDR3 nucleotides: TGTGCCAGCACTCCAATCCTGACTGGAAACACCATATATTTT. Protein: CASTPILTGNTIYF.

The table lists this clonotype with many counts. CDR3 sequence: CASSRMTDTGELFF. CDR3 DNA sequence: TGTGCCAGCAGCCGGATGACAGACACCGGGGAGCTGTTTTTT. The chain recombines TRBV11-2 with TRBJ2-2; weak D call: TRBD1 (5 bases). The CDR3 length is 14 residues. V lost 5 bases to trimming and J lost 3 bases, with 10 bases between them. The germline V gene has CDR1 SGHAT and CDR2 FQNNGV.

This rearrangement joins TRBV7-9 to TRBJ1-2; D possibly corresponds to TRBD1 (5 bases). CDR3 length: 12 amino acids. Germline loops: CDR1 SEHNR, CDR2 FQNEAQ (reference sequence). V lost 2 bases to trimming and J lost 5 bases, with 6 bases between them. CDR3 sequence reads: CASSLRQYGYTF. For the CDR3, the DNA is TGTGCCAGCAGCTTAAGACAGTATGGCTACACCTTC.

This clonotype was counted a few times. CDR3 in amino acids: CASSGTANSPLHF. The DNA for the CDR3 is TGTGCCAGCAGCGGGACAGCCAATTCACCCCTCCACTTT. The chain joins TRBV12-3 or TRBV12-4 to TRBJ1-6; TRBD1 matches at 7 bases. After removal of 6 bases from V and 7 bases from J, the junction contained 3 bases not matched to a gene. The CDR3 covers 13 residues.

In its sample, this clonotype was seen many times. V is TRBV5-1 and J is TRBJ2-1; a weak D match, TRBD1 (5 bases). Trimming removed 3 bases from V and 7 bases from J, with 8 bases in between. Germline V gene sequence: CDR1 SGHRS, CDR2 YFSETQ. The CDR3 is made up of 12 amino acids. In DNA form, the CDR3 reads TGCGCCAGCAGCTGGGGCTCTAATGAGCAGTTCTTC. Its translation is CASSWGSNEQFF.

The chain recombines TRBV29-1 with TRBJ2-3; 14 nucleotides align to TRBD2. With 5 bases clipped from V and 11 bases from J, the junction kept 15 bases outside the gene matches. The CDR3 loop spans 16 amino acids. CDR1 and CDR2 from the germline V gene are SQVTM and ANQGSEA. The CDR3, as DNA: TGCAGCGTTTTCCCCGGACTAGCGGGGGGCCAAATAAAGCAGTATTTT. This translates into CSVFPGLAGGQIKQYF.

This clonotype was observed a few times. V and J are TRBV5-1 and TRBJ2-1, with D possibly TRBD2 on 5 matching bases. CDR3 length: 15 residues. Germline CDR1 SGHRS, CDR2 YFSETQ. V was clipped by 4 bases and J by 0 bases, with 11 bases between them. The CDR3 DNA reads as TGCGCCAGCAGCGCCGGGGTACTCTCCTACAATGAGCAGTTCTTC. Amino acids: CASSAGVLSYNEQFF.

This clonotype was recorded many times. The chain combines TRBV27 with TRBJ2-3; D perhaps matches TRBD1 (5 bases). The CDR3 runs to 15 residues. The V end was cut by 5 bases, the J end by 3 bases, with 15 bases between. The germline V gene has CDR1 MNHEY and CDR2 SMNVEV (reference sequence). CDR3 loop: CASSVLTQGTDTQYF. The CDR3 DNA is TGTGCCAGCAGTGTTCTAACCCAGGGAACAGATACGCAGTATTTT.

The V call is TRBV7-9, the J call TRBJ1-1; tentative D call: TRBD1 (5 bases). There are 12 residues in the CDR3. Deletions cut 1 base from V and 8 bases from J, with 8 bases between. CDR1 and CDR2 from the germline V gene are SEHNR and FQNEAQ (reference sequence). The CDR3: CASSLGEGEAFF. The CDR3 region has the DNA TGTGCCAGCAGCTTAGGCGAGGGGGAAGCTTTCTTT.